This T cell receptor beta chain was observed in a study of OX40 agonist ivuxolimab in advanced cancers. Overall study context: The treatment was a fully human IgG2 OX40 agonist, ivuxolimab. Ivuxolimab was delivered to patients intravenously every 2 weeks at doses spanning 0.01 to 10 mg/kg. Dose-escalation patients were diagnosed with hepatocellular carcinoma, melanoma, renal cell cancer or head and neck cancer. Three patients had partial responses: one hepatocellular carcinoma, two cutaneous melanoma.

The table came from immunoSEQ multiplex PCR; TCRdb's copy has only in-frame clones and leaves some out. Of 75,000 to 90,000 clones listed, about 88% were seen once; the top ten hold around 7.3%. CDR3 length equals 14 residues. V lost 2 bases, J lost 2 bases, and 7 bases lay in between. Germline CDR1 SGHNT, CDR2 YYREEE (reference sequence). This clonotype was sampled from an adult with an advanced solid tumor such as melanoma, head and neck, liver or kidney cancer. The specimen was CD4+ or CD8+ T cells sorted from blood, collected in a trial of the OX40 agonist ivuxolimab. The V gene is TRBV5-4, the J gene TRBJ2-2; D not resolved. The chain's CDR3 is CASSFTANTGELFF. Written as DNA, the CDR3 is TGTGCCAGCAGCTTTACAGCTAACACCGGGGAGCTGTTTTTT.